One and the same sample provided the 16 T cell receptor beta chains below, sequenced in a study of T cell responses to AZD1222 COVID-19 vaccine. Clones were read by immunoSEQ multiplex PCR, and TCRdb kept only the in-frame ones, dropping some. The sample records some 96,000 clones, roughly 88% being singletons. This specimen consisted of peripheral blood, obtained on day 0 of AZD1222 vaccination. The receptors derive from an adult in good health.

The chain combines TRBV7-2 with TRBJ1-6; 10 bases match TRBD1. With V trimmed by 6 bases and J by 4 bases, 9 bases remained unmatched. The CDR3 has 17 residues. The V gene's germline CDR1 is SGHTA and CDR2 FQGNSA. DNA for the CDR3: TGTGCCAGCAGAGGGGGACAGGGGCGTTTATATAATTCACCCCTCCACTTT. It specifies CASRGGQGRLYNSPLHF.

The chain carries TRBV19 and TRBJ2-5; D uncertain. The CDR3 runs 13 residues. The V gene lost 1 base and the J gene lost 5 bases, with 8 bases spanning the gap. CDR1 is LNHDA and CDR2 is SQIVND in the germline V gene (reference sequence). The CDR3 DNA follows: TGTGCCAGTAGTATAGTGGGATCTGAGACCCAGTACTTC. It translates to CASSIVGSETQYF.

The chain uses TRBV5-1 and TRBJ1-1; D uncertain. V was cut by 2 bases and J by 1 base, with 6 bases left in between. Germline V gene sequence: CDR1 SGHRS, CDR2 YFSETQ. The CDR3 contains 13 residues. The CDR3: CASSFKSNTEAFF. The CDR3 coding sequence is TGCGCCAGCAGCTTTAAATCGAACACTGAAGCTTTCTTT.

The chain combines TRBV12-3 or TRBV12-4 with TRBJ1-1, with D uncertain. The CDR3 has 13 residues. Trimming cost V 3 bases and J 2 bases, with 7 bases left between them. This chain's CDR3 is CASSFQANTEAFF. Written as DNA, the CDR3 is TGTGCCAGCAGTTTTCAGGCTAACACTGAAGCTTTCTTT.

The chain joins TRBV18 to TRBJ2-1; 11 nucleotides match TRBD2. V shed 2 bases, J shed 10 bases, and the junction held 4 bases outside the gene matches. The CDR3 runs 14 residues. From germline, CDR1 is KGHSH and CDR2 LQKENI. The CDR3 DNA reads TGTGCCAGCTCACCAGGGGGGACTAGCGGCGAGCAGTTCTTC. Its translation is CASSPGGTSGEQFF. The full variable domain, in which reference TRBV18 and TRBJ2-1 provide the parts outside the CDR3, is NAGVMQNPRHLVRRRGQEARLRCSPMKGHSHVYWYRQLPEEGLKFMVYLQKENIIDESGMPKERFSAEFPKEGPSILRIQQVVRGDSAAYFCASSPGGTSGEQFFGPGTRLTVL.

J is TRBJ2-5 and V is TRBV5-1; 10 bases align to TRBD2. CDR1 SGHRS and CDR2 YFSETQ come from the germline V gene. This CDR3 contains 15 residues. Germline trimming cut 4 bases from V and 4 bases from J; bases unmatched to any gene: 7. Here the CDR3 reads CASSPSSGSGETQYF. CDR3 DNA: TGCGCCAGCAGCCCCTCTAGCGGGAGTGGAGAGACCCAGTACTTC.

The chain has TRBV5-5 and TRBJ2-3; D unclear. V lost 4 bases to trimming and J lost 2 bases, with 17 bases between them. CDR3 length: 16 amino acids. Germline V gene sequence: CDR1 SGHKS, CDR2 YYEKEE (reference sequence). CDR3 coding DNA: TGTGCCAGCAGCATAGAAAGTAGACGAAACACAGATACGCAGTATTTT. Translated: CASSIESRRNTDTQYF.

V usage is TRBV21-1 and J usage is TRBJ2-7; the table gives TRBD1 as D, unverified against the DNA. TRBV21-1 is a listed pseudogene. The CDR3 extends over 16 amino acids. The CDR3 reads CASSKDVTGTTYEQYF. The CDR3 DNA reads TGTGCCAGCAGCAAAGACGTGACAGGGACCACCTACGAGCAGTACTTC.

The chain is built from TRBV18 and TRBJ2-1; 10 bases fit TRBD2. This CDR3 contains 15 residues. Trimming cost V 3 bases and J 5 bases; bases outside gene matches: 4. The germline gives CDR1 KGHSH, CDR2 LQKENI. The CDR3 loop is CASSPGLAANNEQFF. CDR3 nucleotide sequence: TGTGCCAGCTCACCCGGACTAGCGGCAAACAATGAGCAGTTCTTC.

CDR3 in amino acids: CASSESLRETDTQYF. The CDR3 DNA is TGCGCCAGCAGTGAGTCCTTGCGGGAAACAGATACGCAGTATTTT. The chain joins TRBV10-1 to TRBJ2-3, with D possibly TRBD2 on 6 matching bases. V was cut by 0 bases and J by 3 bases, with 10 bases left in between. The CDR3 contains 15 residues. CDR1 is WNHNN and CDR2 is SYGVQD in the germline V gene (reference sequence).

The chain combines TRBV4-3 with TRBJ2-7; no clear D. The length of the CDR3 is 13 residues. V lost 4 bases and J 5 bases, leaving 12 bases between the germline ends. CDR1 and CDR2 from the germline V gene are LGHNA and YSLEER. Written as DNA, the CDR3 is TGCGCCAGCAGCCTTGATGGGGTCAACGAGCAGTACTTC. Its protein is CASSLDGVNEQYF.

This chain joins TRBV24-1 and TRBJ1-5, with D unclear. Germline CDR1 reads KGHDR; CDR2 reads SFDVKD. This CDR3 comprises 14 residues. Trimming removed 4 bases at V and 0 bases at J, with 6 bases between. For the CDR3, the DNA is TGTGCCACCAGTGAGAACGATAGCAATCAGCCCCAGCATTTT. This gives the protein CATSENDSNQPQHF.

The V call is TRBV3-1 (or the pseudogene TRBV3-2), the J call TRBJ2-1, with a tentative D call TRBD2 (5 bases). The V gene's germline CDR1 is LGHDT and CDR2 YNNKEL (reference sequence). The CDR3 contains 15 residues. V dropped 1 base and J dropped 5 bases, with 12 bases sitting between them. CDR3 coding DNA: TGTGCCAGCAGCCAAGTACTAGGTTGGCACAATGAGCAGTTCTTC. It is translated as CASSQVLGWHNEQFF.

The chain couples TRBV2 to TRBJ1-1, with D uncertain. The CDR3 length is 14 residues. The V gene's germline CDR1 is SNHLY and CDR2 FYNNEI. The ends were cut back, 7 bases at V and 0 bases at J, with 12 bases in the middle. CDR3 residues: CASTGGLMNTEAFF. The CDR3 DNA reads TGTGCCAGCACCGGCGGACTGATGAACACTGAAGCTTTCTTT.

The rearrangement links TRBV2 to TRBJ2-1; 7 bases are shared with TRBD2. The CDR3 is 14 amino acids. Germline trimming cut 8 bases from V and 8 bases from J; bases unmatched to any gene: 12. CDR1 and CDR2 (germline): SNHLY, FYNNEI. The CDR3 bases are TGTGCCAGCGCGGATGGGAGGGCCTGGCATGAGCAGTTCTTC. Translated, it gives CASADGRAWHEQFF. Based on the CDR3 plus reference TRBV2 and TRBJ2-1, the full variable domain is EPEVTQTPSHQVTQMGQEVILRCVPISNHLYFYWYRQILGQKVEFLVSFYNNEISEKSEIFDDQFSVERPDGSNFTLKIRSTKLEDSAMYFCASADGRAWHEQFFGPGTRLTVL.

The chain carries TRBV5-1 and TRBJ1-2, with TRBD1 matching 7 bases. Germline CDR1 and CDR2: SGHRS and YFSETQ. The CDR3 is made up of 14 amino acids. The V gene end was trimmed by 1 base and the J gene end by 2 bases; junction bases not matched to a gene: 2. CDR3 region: CASSLQTGNYGYTF. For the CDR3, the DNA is TGCGCCAGCAGCTTGCAGACAGGGAACTATGGCTACACCTTC.